A selection of T cell receptor beta chains follows, all from one sample in a study of T cells in pancreatic ductal adenocarcinoma. The data were produced by immunoSEQ multiplex PCR, yet TCRdb's version contains in-frame clones alone and is incomplete. Of over 85,000 clones listed, around 96% are singletons. Source material: PBMCs. The receptors shown here come from a human donor with pancreatic ductal adenocarcinoma. The conserved cysteine and the conserved F or W are not part of the CDR3 here. D genes are given only for firm matches. Some rows mark clone size as missing; the rest say once, few, many or name a class of expanded clone.

CDR3: ASSQAAGLAGKETQY; V: TRBV4-1; D: TRBD2; size: few
CDR3: ASSTSGVANEKLF; V: TRBV2; D: NA; size: NA
CDR3: ASSHGQPLLNEQF; V: TRBV28; D: NA; size: NA
CDR3: ASSLYGTGGSYEQY; V: TRBV27; D: TRBD1; size: NA
CDR3: ASSFFNEQF; V: TRBV5-8; D: NA; size: NA
CDR3: ASSLAIPYEQY; V: TRBV7-9; D: NA; size: NA
CDR3: ASGQGTGELF; V: TRBV10-1; D: TRBD1; size: NA
CDR3: ASSLGASGSYEQY; V: TRBV5-7; D: TRBD2; size: NA
CDR3: ASSRYRGGEDQPQH; V: TRBV19; D: TRBD1; size: once
CDR3: AISGRDRGYHNEQF; V: TRBV10-3; D: TRBD1; size: NA
CDR3: ASSLVGGGYEQY; V: TRBV5-1; D: NA; size: NA
CDR3: ASSISGLAGEGEQY; V: TRBV9; D: TRBD2; size: NA
CDR3: ASSLEPQGADYGYT; V: TRBV5-6; D: TRBD1; size: NA
CDR3: ASSDQTSGQETQY; V: TRBV27; D: TRBD2; size: NA
CDR3: ASSPSTGGNEQY; V: TRBV18; D: TRBD1; size: NA
CDR3: ASSSGELSGDTQY; V: TRBV28; D: NA; size: once
CDR3: ASSQVSESYNEQF; V: TRBV4-3; D: NA; size: NA
CDR3: ASSLALGGWDQETQY; V: TRBV7-8; D: NA; size: NA
CDR3: ASSWTSGPYEQY; V: TRBV2; D: TRBD2; size: NA
CDR3: ASSEFAGVEQY; V: TRBV10-2; D: TRBD2; size: NA
CDR3: ASSLILGRGNYGYT; V: TRBV27; D: NA; size: NA
CDR3: ASSNSGRVETQY; V: TRBV7-7; D: TRBD2; size: NA
CDR3: ASSLGLAGGYGQETQY; V: TRBV7-2; D: TRBD2; size: NA
CDR3: ASIGGSRFTGELF; V: TRBV6-6; D: TRBD2; size: NA
CDR3: ASSFLSYSGANVLT; V: TRBV7-2; D: NA; size: NA
CDR3: ASSLKQGPYEQY; V: TRBV11-1; D: NA; size: NA
CDR3: ASSLGAGRTEAF; V: TRBV11-1; D: NA; size: NA
CDR3: ASSFPGAGDEQY; V: TRBV5-1; D: NA; size: NA
CDR3: ASSLIGGGSSYEQY; V: TRBV5-1; D: TRBD2; size: once
CDR3: ASSEGHDYNEQF; V: TRBV25-1; D: NA; size: NA
CDR3: ASRETGGNEQF; V: TRBV19; D: TRBD1; size: NA
CDR3: ASRGLAGRTDTQY; V: TRBV28; D: TRBD2; size: NA
CDR3: AISSSGQGRPGYT; V: TRBV10-3; D: TRBD1; size: NA
CDR3: ASSLGLAGNNEQF; V: TRBV7-6; D: TRBD2; size: NA
CDR3: ASSIDASSGSFGEQY; V: TRBV19; D: TRBD2; size: NA
CDR3: ASSQDRAGQGLEQY; V: TRBV4-3; D: TRBD1; size: NA
CDR3: ASSPPADGSKAF; V: TRBV18; D: NA; size: once
CDR3: ASSQRGLAIEQY; V: TRBV11-1; D: TRBD2; size: NA
CDR3: ASSLAVRGNEQF; V: TRBV7-2; D: NA; size: once
CDR3: AWTGRISGANVLT; V: TRBV30; D: NA; size: NA